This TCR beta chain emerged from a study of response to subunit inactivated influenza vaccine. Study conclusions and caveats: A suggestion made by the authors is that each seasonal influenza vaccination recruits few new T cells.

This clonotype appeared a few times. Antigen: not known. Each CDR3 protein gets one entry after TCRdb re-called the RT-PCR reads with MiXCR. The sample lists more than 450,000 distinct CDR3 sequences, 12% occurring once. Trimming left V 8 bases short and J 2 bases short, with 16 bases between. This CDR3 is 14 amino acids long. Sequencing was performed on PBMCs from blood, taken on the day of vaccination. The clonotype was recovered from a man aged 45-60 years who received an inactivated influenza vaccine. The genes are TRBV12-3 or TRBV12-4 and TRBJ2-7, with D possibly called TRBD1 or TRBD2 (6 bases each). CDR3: CASSGGGRAYEQYF. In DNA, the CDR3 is TGTGCCAGCTCCGGTGGGGGGCGGGCCTACGAGCAGTACTTC.